This TCR beta chain was sequenced during a study of regulatory T cells in long-lasting Graves disease. Building of the TCR beta libraries involved iRepertoire HTBI primers and Arm-PCR of CDR3 regions. TCRdb analysed the multiplex PCR reads with MiXCR anew, one entry per CDR3 protein. The sample has some 460,000 distinct CDR3 sequences, about 17% seen once; the top ten hold 12%. Specified time point: newly diagnosed GD, antithyroid drugs for less than 3 months. The TCR library was prepared using RNA isolated from PBMCs. Germline CDR1 reads SQVTM; CDR2 reads ANQGSEA. The germline V and J ends were trimmed by 1 base and 1 base, with 7 bases remaining between them. This CDR3 has 13 amino acids. In addition, the sample was reused for a study of T cells in Graves' hyperthyroidism and ophthalmopathy.

This receptor was obtained from a man aged 35 to 55 with Graves disease. This rearrangement joins TRBV29-1 to TRBJ1-1; D uncertain. The source material was peripheral blood mononuclear cells (PBMCs), sampled at new diagnosis, from a patient treated with antithyroid drugs. This CDR3 is CSVEGQWNTEAFF. The DNA of the CDR3 is TGCAGCGTTGAAGGACAATGGAACACTGAAGCTTTCTTT.